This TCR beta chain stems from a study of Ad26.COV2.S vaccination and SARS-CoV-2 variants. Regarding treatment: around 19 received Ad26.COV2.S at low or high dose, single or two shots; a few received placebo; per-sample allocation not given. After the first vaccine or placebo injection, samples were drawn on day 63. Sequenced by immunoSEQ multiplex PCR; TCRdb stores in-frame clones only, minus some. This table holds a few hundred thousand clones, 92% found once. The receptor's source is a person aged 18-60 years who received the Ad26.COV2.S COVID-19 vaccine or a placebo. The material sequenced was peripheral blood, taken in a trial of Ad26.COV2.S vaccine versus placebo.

Here the CDR3 DNA reads TGCGCCAGCAGCTTGATCTCGACAGGGTCAGATACGCAGTATTTT. It yields the protein CASSLISTGSDTQYF. This chain joins TRBV5-1 and TRBJ2-3; TRBD1 matches at 7 bases. The CDR3 extends over 15 amino acids. Germline CDR1 and CDR2: SGHRS and YFSETQ. Losses at the gene ends were 1 base for V and 4 bases for J; bases not matched to a gene: 6.